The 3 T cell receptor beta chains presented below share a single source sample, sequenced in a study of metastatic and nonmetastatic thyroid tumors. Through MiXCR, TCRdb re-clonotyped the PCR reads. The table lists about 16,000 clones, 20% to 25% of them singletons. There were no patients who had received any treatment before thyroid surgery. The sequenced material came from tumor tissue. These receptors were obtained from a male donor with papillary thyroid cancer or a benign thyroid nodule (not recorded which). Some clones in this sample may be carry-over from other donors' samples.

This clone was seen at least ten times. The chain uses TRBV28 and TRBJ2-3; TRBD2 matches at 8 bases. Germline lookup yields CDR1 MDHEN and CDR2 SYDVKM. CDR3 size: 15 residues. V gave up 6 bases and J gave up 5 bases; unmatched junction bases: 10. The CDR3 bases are TGTGCCAGCAGCCAAGCGCTAGGGACTAGAGATACGCAGTATTTT. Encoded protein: CASSQALGTRDTQYF.

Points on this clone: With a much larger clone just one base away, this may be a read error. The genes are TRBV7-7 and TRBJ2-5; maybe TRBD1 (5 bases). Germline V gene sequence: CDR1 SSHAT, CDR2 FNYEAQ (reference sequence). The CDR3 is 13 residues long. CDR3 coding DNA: TGTGCTAGCAGCTTAACAGGACAAGAGGCCCAGTACTTC. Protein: CASSLTGQEAQYF.

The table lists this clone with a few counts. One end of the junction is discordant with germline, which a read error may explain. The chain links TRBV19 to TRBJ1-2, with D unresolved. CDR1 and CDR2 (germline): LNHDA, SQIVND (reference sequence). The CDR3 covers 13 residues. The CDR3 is CASTPVRHRGYTF. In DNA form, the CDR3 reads TGTGCCAGTACCCCAGTGCGACATCGAGGCTACACTTTC.